Listed below are T cell receptor beta chains from one sample, sequenced in a study of cytomegalovirus exposure and HLA in healthy donors. Data came from immunoSEQ multiplex PCR; TCRdb stores just in-frame clones and leaves some out. The data contain 100,000 to 150,000 clones, approximately 75% of them seen just once; the ten biggest clones take up around 6.4%. Sequencing was performed on PBMCs. The receptors stem from a woman aged 40-49 years in good health and CMV-seropositive. The CDR3 runs from the conserved cysteine through the conserved F or W. A D gene is named only where the DNA matches it firmly. Clone sizes are given selectively: once, few, many, or a class where the clone is expanded.

-,TRBJ2-2,-,TRBV6-4,CASSPGVGTGELFF,TGTGCCAGCAGTCCGGGGGTAGGCACCGGGGAGCTGTTTTTT
-,TRBJ2-3,-,TRBV5-1,CASSGAAGADTQYF,TGCGCCAGCAGCGGAGCGGCTGGGGCAGATACGCAGTATTTT
-,TRBJ2-7,-,TRBV29-1,CSVGGKNYEQYF,TGCAGCGTTGGAGGCAAAAACTACGAGCAGTACTTC
-,TRBJ2-1,TRBD2,TRBV7-9,CASSFGLAGAEQFF,TGTGCCAGCAGCTTTGGCCTAGCGGGAGCTGAGCAGTTCTTC
-,TRBJ2-3,-,TRBV2,CASRRQGTDTQYF,TGTGCCAGCAGGAGACAGGGCACAGATACGCAGTATTTT
-,TRBJ2-3,TRBD1,TRBV6-6,CASNRRPDRSTDTQYF,TGTGCCAGCAATAGGCGACCGGACAGGAGCACAGATACGCAGTATTTT
-,TRBJ1-1,-,TRBV6-6,CASSRTSTEAFF,TGTGCCAGCAGTCGCACCAGCACTGAAGCTTTCTTT
-,TRBJ1-1,TRBD1,TRBV19,CASFRNTGAGTEAFF,TGTGCCAGTTTTCGGAATACAGGGGCCGGCACTGAAGCTTTCTTT
-,TRBJ2-7,-,TRBV25-1,CASSAQGSFPYLLQYF,TGTGCCAGCAGTGCCCAGGGGAGCTTTCCTTACCTTTTGCAGTACTTC
-,TRBJ2-7,TRBD2,TRBV7-2,CASSRTSGPSYEQYF,TGTGCCAGCAGCCGTACTAGCGGACCCTCCTACGAGCAGTACTTC
few,TRBJ2-7,TRBD2,TRBV7-9,CASSPGTSGRVYF,TGTGCCAGCAGCCCGGGGACTAGCGGGAGAGTCTACTTC
-,TRBJ1-1,-,TRBV28,CASRRLAGDTEAFF,TGTGCCAGCAGGCGCCTCGCGGGGGACACTGAAGCTTTCTTT
-,TRBJ1-5,-,TRBV2,CASSEAAGIQPQHF,TGTGCCAGCAGTGAAGCTGCAGGGATACAGCCCCAGCATTTT
-,TRBJ1-1,-,TRBV7-3,CASSLQGTMNTEAFF,TGTGCCAGCAGCTTACAGGGTACGATGAACACTGAAGCTTTCTTT
-,TRBJ2-7,TRBD2,TRBV4-1,CASSPIGSGGYEQYF,TGCGCCAGCAGCCCCATTGGTAGCGGGGGGTACGAGCAGTACTTC
-,TRBJ2-7,TRBD1,TRBV7-2,CASSLISGQGYEQYF,TGTGCCAGCAGCCTGATATCGGGACAGGGCTACGAGCAGTACTTC
-,TRBJ1-5,-,TRBV27,CASSFGPGQPQHF,TGTGCCAGCAGTTTTGGGCCTGGCCAGCCCCAGCATTTT
-,TRBJ2-3,-,TRBV30,CAWSVGRGPDTQYF,TGTGCCTGGAGTGTTGGGCGGGGGCCCGATACGCAGTATTTT
-,TRBJ2-6,-,TRBV7-8,CASSLIPGQGSSGANVLTF,TGTGCCAGCAGCTTAATTCCAGGCCAGGGTTCTTCTGGGGCCAACGTCCTGACTTTC
-,TRBJ2-7,TRBD1,TRBV10-3,CAISAGQGGYEQYF,TGTGCCATCAGTGCGGGACAGGGGGGCTACGAGCAGTACTTC